The 19 T cell receptor beta chains below come from one sample, sequenced in a study of T cells in Graves' hyperthyroidism and ophthalmopathy. Amplification yielded TCR beta CDR3 regions, with RNA transcripts as the source. The HTBI primer set drove a first-round RT-PCR of the TCR CDR3. Using its own MiXCR run on the multiplex PCR reads, TCRdb lists one record per CDR3 protein. The repertoire consists of a few hundred thousand distinct CDR3 sequences, with around a sixth occurring once and the leading ten covering about 7%. What was sequenced was blood. The receptors shown here come from a woman under 40 with Graves' hyperthyroidism.

This chain connects TRBV5-6 to TRBJ2-3, with 9 bases aligning to TRBD2. This CDR3 spans 16 amino acids. Germline-derived CDR1 and CDR2 are SGHDT and YYEEEE. V was clipped by 0 bases and J by 3 bases; unmatched bases: 5. The CDR3 is CASSLASSGMTDTQYF. In DNA form, the CDR3 reads TGTGCCAGCAGCTTGGCCTCTAGCGGGATGACAGATACGCAGTATTTT.

This clonotype was observed at least ten times. At one end the junction does not follow the germline gene, possibly because of a read error. The rearrangement joins TRBV28 to TRBJ1-5; D may be TRBD1 (6 bases). From germline, CDR1 is MDHEN and CDR2 SYDVKM. The CDR3 loop spans 14 amino acids. The CDR3 spells CASSPRGGKQPQHF. The CDR3 nucleotides read TGTGCCAGCAGCCCCCGGGGGGGCAAGCAGCCCCAGCATTTT.

This clonotype was seen repeatedly, ten times or more. This chain joins TRBV5-1 and TRBJ2-3, with 10 bases that match TRBD2. Per germline, CDR1 SGHRS and CDR2 YFSETQ. With V trimmed by 3 bases and J by 5 bases, 9 bases remained unmatched. This CDR3 has 16 amino acids. The CDR3 DNA follows: TGCGCCAGCAGCTCGGTCCTAGCGGGAGTCGGAGATACGCAGTATTTT. Amino acids: CASSSVLAGVGDTQYF.

In this sample, this clonotype turned up many times. This sequence joins TRBV27 and TRBJ2-7; possibly TRBD2 for D (6 bases). CDR1 is MNHEY and CDR2 is SMNVEV in the germline V gene (reference sequence). The germline V and J ends were trimmed by 6 bases and 0 bases, with 12 bases remaining between them. CDR3 length: 14 residues. As DNA, the CDR3 is TGTGCCAGCAGCATGGGACTCCGCTCCTACGAGCAGTACTTC. Translation gives CASSMGLRSYEQYF.

V and J are TRBV7-2 and TRBJ1-1; 7 nucleotides match TRBD1. Germline values: CDR1 SGHTA, CDR2 FQGNSA. CDR3 length: 14 residues. V was pared by 7 bases and J by 5 bases, with 10 bases of the junction left unmatched. This chain's CDR3 is CASNDRGRRTEAFF. The CDR3, as DNA: TGTGCCAGCAACGATAGGGGGCGCAGGACTGAAGCTTTCTTT.

This clonotype occurred a few times. This chain connects TRBV4-1 to TRBJ2-3, with D perhaps assigned TRBD1 or TRBD2 (5 bases each). The CDR3 runs to 16 residues. V was shortened by 4 bases and J by 0 bases, with 14 bases between the two germline ends. Germline CDR1 and CDR2: MGHRA and YSYEKL. The CDR3 loop is CASSPGTDPSTDTQYF. DNA for the CDR3: TGCGCCAGCAGCCCGGGGACGGATCCTAGCACAGATACGCAGTATTTT.

This clonotype has ten or more counts. The chain has TRBV11-2 and TRBJ1-3; TRBD1 is a possible D gene (5 bases). There are 14 residues in the CDR3. Germline V gives CDR1 SGHAT, CDR2 FQNNGV. The germline V and J ends were trimmed by 5 bases and 0 bases, with 8 bases remaining between them. Written as DNA, the CDR3 is TGTGCCAGCAGCGGTGGGGGCTCTGGAAACACCATATATTTT. This sequence encodes CASSGGGSGNTIYF.

This chain links TRBV9 with TRBJ2-4; TRBD2 matches 10 bases. CDR3 length equals 18 residues. The V segment lost 0 bases and the J segment 6 bases; nucleotides outside the gene matches: 12. CDR1 is SGDLS, CDR2 YYNGEE, per germline. CDR3 residues: CASSVEPTSSSGRNIQYF. CDR3 DNA: TGTGCCAGCAGCGTAGAGCCTACCTCCTCTAGCGGGAGAAACATTCAGTACTTC.

The J gene is TRBJ1-2, the V gene TRBV7-2, with a weak D call TRBD1 (5 bases). The CDR3 loop spans 14 amino acids. The germline V and J ends were trimmed by 3 bases and 8 bases, with 16 bases remaining between them. Germline V gene sequence: CDR1 SGHTA, CDR2 FQGNSA. The CDR3 region is CASSFSQGGRGYTF. CDR3 DNA: TGTGCCAGCAGCTTCTCTCAGGGAGGACGGGGCTACACCTTC.

This clonotype was counted once. The chain links TRBV20-1 to TRBJ2-6; D not resolved. From germline, CDR1 is DFQATT and CDR2 SNEGSKA (reference sequence). The CDR3 covers 13 residues. Between the trimmed V and J ends, which lost 2 bases and 0 bases, there was a span of 2 bases. This CDR3 is CSARSSGANVLTF. CDR3 sequence (DNA): TGCAGTGCTAGAAGCTCTGGGGCCAACGTCCTGACTTTC.

This clonotype has at least ten counts. Being one base from a much bigger clone, this may be a read error. V usage is TRBV5-1 and J usage is TRBJ1-1; D is undetermined. Germline CDR1 is SGHRS and CDR2 is YFSETQ. The length of the CDR3 is 11 residues. With 0 bases removed from V and 6 bases from J, the gap between germline ends came to 3 bases. The DNA for the CDR3 is TGCGCCAGCAGCTTGGGGGCTGAAGCTTTCTTT. Amino acids: CASSLGAEAFF.

The chain combines TRBV15 with TRBJ2-7; the D gene is possibly TRBD2 (6 bases). In germline, CDR1 is LNHNV, CDR2 YYDKDF (reference sequence). Trimming pared 3 bases from V and 5 bases from J, leaving 20 bases between. The CDR3 covers 16 residues. In DNA, the CDR3 is TGTGCCACCAGCAGTGTGCCGGGACTCGGCGGCGACGAGCAGTACTTC. This translates into CATSSVPGLGGDEQYF.

This clonotype was counted between two and nine times. This chain joins TRBV6-2 or TRBV6-3 and TRBJ2-1, with 11 nucleotides matching TRBD2. V dropped 2 bases and J dropped 10; count of bases not matched to a gene: 10. CDR1 and CDR2 (germline): MNHEY, SVGEGT. There are 16 residues in the CDR3. CDR3 DNA: TGTGCCAGCAGTTACCCTACGGTTAGCGGGAGGGGGGAGCAGTTCTTC. This gives the protein CASSYPTVSGRGEQFF.

The chain combines TRBV9 with TRBJ2-5; weak D call: TRBD1 (6 bases). The germline CDR1 and CDR2 sequences are SGDLS and YYNGEE. The CDR3 spans 14 residues. V lost 4 bases to trimming and J lost 5 bases, with 15 bases between them. The CDR3: CASSPRTARETQYF. The CDR3 DNA sequence: TGTGCCAGCAGCCCTAGGACAGCCCGGGAGACCCAGTACTTC.

The V call is TRBV12-3 or TRBV12-4, the J call TRBJ2-1, with TRBD2 as a possible D gene (5 bases). CDR3 length: 16 amino acids. Deletions cut 6 bases from V and 6 bases from J, with 21 bases between. CDR3 residues: CASSRRGSRASNEQFF. The CDR3 coding sequence is TGTGCCAGCAGCCGCCGGGGATCAAGGGCCTCCAATGAGCAGTTCTTC.

This clonotype has more than one count but fewer than ten. J is TRBJ2-3 and V is TRBV24-1, with D possibly being TRBD1 or TRBD2 (5 bases each). The CDR3 contains 14 residues. V was pared by 7 bases and J by 2 bases, with 12 bases between. Germline V lookup: CDR1 KGHDR, CDR2 SFDVKD. The CDR3 DNA reads as TGTGCCACCAGGGGTGGGGGAGCCACAGATACGCAGTATTTT. Its translation: CATRGGGATDTQYF.

The genes are TRBV4-2 and TRBJ1-2; TRBD1 aligns across 9 bases. Germline assignment: CDR1 LGHNA and CDR2 YNFKEQ. The CDR3 is 17 residues long. J gave up 6 bases and V 3 bases, and 14 bases lay outside the gene matches. CDR3 bases: TGTGCCAGCAGCCAGTTCTTTGCCACAGGGGGCGCGGATGGCTACACCTTC. Its protein product is CASSQFFATGGADGYTF.

V is TRBV7-3 and J is TRBJ2-3; D call uncertain. Germline V gene lookup returns CDR1 SGHTA and CDR2 FQGTGA. The V end lost 5 bases, the J end lost 4 bases, and 10 bases lay between the germline ends. CDR3 length: 13 residues. CDR3 coding DNA: TGTGCCAGCAGCCAACCTCCCTCAGATACGCAGTATTTT. It yields the protein CASSQPPSDTQYF.

Comments on this clonotype: A read error is possible here, since a much larger clone lies one base away. No conserved phenylalanine or tryptophan ends this CDR3, so it is likely a read error. This chain connects TRBV7-9 to TRBJ2-2; 7 nucleotides agree with TRBD2. Per germline, CDR1 SEHNR and CDR2 FQNEAQ (reference sequence). This CDR3 has 16 amino acids. The trim removed 3 bases at V and 6 bases at J, leaving 10 bases unmatched. Here the CDR3 reads CASSFSGGLLAGELFS. The CDR3 DNA reads TGTGCCAGCAGCTTCTCGGGGGGATTGCTTGCCGGGGAGCTGTTTTCT.